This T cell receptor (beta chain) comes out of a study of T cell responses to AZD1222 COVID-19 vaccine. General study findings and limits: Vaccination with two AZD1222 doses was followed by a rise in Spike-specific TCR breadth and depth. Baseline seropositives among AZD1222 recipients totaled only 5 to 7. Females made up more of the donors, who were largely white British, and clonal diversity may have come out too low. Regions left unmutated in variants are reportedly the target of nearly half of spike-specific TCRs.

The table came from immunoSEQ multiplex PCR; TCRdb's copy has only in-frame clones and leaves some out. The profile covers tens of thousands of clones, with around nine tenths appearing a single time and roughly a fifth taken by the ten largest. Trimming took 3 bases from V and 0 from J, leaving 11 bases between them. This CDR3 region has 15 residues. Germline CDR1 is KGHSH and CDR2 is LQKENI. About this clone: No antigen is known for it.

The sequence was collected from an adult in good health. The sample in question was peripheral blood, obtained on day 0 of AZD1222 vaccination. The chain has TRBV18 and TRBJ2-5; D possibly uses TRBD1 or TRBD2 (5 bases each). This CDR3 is CASSPPGRYQETQYF. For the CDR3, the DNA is TGTGCCAGCTCACCGCCGGGACGGTACCAAGAGACCCAGTACTTC.